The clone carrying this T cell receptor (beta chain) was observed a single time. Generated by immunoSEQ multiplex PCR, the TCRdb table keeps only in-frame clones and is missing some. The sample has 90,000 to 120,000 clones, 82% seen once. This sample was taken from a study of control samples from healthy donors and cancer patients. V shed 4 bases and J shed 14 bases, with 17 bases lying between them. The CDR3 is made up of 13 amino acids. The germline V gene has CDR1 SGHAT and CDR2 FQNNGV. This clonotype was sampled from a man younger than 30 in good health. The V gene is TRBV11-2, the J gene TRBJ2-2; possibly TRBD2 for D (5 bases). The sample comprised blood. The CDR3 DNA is TGTGCCAGCAGCTATACAACAACGGGGAGCCTGTTTTTT. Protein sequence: CASSYTTTGSLFF.